This entry lists 22 T cell receptor beta chains sequenced from one sample in a study of T-cell reconstitution after alpha-beta-depleted transplantation in children (dated by TCRdb to between 2015 and 2016). Library construction relied on PCR. TCRdb shows the sequencer as Illumina HiSeq 2500. TCR library preparation used molecular barcoding, with unique molecular identifiers applied to normalize quantification of the TCRbeta repertoire. In TCRdb, the public reads were trimmed at Q25 with fastp and aligned with MiXCR, with productive beta chains retained. When rows share a CDR3 protein, they turn into one entry using the most common DNA and genes. The sample table lists roughly 500,000 distinct CDR3 sequences, approximately 20% of them with a count of one. Of the sample, 3% to 4% falls within the top ten clones. The material sequenced was PBMCs from the stem cell graft donor, taken from the stem cell graft. These receptors all come from a human donor who donated a stem cell graft to a child with acute lymphoblastic leukemia.

This clonotype was seen a few times. The chain joins TRBV5-1 to TRBJ2-7; 7 bases align to TRBD1. The V gene's germline CDR1 is SGHRS and CDR2 YFSETQ. V dropped 4 bases and J dropped 3; count of bases not matched to a gene: 7. This CDR3 comprises 14 residues. This CDR3 reads CASSGMTGNYEQYF. The CDR3, as DNA: TGCGCCAGCAGCGGGATGACAGGGAACTACGAGCAGTACTTC.

The V and J genes are TRBV18 and TRBJ2-7; D possibly corresponds to TRBD2 (6 bases). Trimming left V 1 base short and J 0 bases short, with 10 bases between. The CDR3 loop spans 15 amino acids. The germline V gene has CDR1 KGHSH and CDR2 LQKENI. In DNA form, the CDR3 reads TGTGCCAGCTCACCACGAGCGGGTTCCTCCTACGAGCAGTACTTC. The encoded protein is CASSPRAGSSYEQYF.

The chain links TRBV9 to TRBJ2-7; a weak D match, TRBD2 (6 bases). The CDR3 is made up of 15 amino acids. CDR1 and CDR2 from the germline V gene are SGDLS and YYNGEE. The V and J ends lost 0 bases and 2 bases respectively, with 12 bases between them. CDR3: CASSVASAGPYEQYF. The DNA for the CDR3 is TGTGCCAGCAGCGTAGCTAGCGCCGGACCCTACGAGCAGTACTTC. The whole variable domain, filled in from reference TRBV9 and TRBJ2-7, reads DSGVTQTPKHLITATGQRVTLRCSPRSGDLSVYWYQQSLDQGLQFLIQYYNGEERAKGNILERFSAQQFPDLHSELNLSSLELGDSALYFCASSVASAGPYEQYFGPGTRLTVT.

This clonotype was counted only a few times. J is TRBJ2-5 and V is TRBV2; D is possibly TRBD1 (6 bases). Per germline, CDR1 SNHLY and CDR2 FYNNEI. This CDR3 spans 13 amino acids. V lost 6 bases to trimming and J lost 2 bases, with 10 bases between them. The DNA for the CDR3 is TGTGCCAGCAGCCAGGGGATTCAAGAGACCCAGTACTTC. This codes for CASSQGIQETQYF.

Of note for this clonotype: Relative to the germline gene, one junction end is altered; a read error may explain this. The genes are TRBV9 and TRBJ2-3, with D perhaps matching TRBD1 or TRBD2 (5 bases each). Germline-derived CDR1 and CDR2 are SGDLS and YYNGEE. This CDR3 has 16 amino acids. This CDR3 reads CGSSVDGEGFTDTQYF. The CDR3 coding sequence is TGTGGCAGCAGCGTCGACGGAGAGGGGTTCACAGATACGCAGTATTTT.

The V gene is TRBV12-3 or TRBV12-4, the J gene TRBJ1-2, with TRBD1 as a possible D gene (6 bases). CDR3 size: 11 residues. Between the trimmed V and J ends, which lost 5 bases and 12 bases, there was a span of 13 bases. CDR3 bases: TGTGCCAGCAGTCGGGACACCGGGCACACCTTC. Residues: CASSRDTGHTF.

A remark on this clonotype: One end of the junction fails to match germline, which may point to a read error. The J gene is TRBJ1-2, the V gene TRBV27; 9 nucleotides agree with TRBD1. The CDR3 loop spans 16 amino acids. CDR1 is MNHEY, CDR2 SMNVEV, per germline (reference sequence). CDR3 in amino acids: CATSNSPGQGNYGYTF. In DNA, the CDR3 is TGTGCCACCAGTAACTCTCCGGGACAGGGTAACTATGGGTACACCTTC.

The rearrangement joins TRBV5-1 to TRBJ2-1; 7 nucleotides line up with TRBD2. With 4 bases clipped from V and 3 bases from J, the junction kept 7 bases outside the gene matches. The germline CDR1 and CDR2 sequences are SGHRS and YFSETQ. This CDR3 is 15 amino acids long. CDR3: CASSPLSGIYNEQFF. CDR3 nucleotide sequence: TGCGCCAGCAGCCCGCTAAGCGGGATCTACAATGAGCAGTTCTTC.

The chain is built from TRBV27 and TRBJ2-3, with D maybe TRBD2 (7 bases). The CDR3 length is 16 residues. Looked up from germline, CDR1 is MNHEY and CDR2 is SMNVEV (reference sequence). Trimming removed 6 bases from V and 5 bases from J, with 21 bases in between. DNA of the CDR3: TGTGCCAGCAGGACTCATTTGGGGGGGCGAGGAGATACGCAGTATTTT. Amino acids: CASRTHLGGRGDTQYF.

The V gene is TRBV20-1, the J gene TRBJ2-1; 9 nucleotides agree with TRBD2. Germline V gives CDR1 DFQATT, CDR2 SNEGSKA (reference sequence). This CDR3 comprises 15 residues. V lost 0 bases, J lost 2 bases, and 2 bases stayed unmatched. CDR3 region: CSARDGGRAYNEQFF. CDR3 DNA sequence: TGCAGTGCTAGAGACGGCGGGAGGGCCTACAATGAGCAGTTCTTC.

A few counts support this clonotype. The chain combines TRBV5-1 with TRBJ1-1; TRBD1 might be the D (6 bases). V lost 1 base and J lost 0, with 10 bases in between. Germline V gene lookup returns CDR1 SGHRS and CDR2 YFSETQ. This CDR3 comprises 15 residues. The CDR3 nucleotides are TGCGCCAGCAGCTTGACAGGGACTATGAACACTGAAGCTTTCTTT. This encodes CASSLTGTMNTEAFF.

Many counts were recorded for this clonotype. The chain carries TRBV6-5 and TRBJ1-3; D is uncertain. V was cut by 0 bases and J by 0 bases, with 6 bases left in between. This CDR3 region has 15 residues. Germline V gene data show CDR1 as MNHEY and CDR2 as SVGAGI. The CDR3 loop is CASSYSADSGNTIYF. As DNA, the CDR3 is TGTGCCAGCAGTTACTCGGCGGACTCTGGAAACACCATATATTTT.

The rearrangement links TRBV15 to TRBJ2-4; D not resolved. Trimming took off 1 base at V and 0 bases at J, with 10 bases between the two ends. The CDR3 is 16 amino acids. Germline V gene lookup returns CDR1 LNHNV and CDR2 YYDKDF (reference sequence). The CDR3 nucleotides read TGTGCCACCAGCAGAGGAACGGTGGGAGCCAAAAACATTCAGTACTTC. It yields the protein CATSRGTVGAKNIQYF.

This clonotype has a count of ten or more. V is TRBV5-1 and J is TRBJ1-1; D not resolved. With 0 bases removed from V and 1 base from J, the gap between germline ends came to 4 bases. Germline lookup yields CDR1 SGHRS and CDR2 YFSETQ. The CDR3 has 13 residues. The CDR3 DNA follows: TGCGCCAGCAGCTTGGTGACGAACACTGAAGCTTTCTTT. It is translated as CASSLVTNTEAFF.

This sequence joins TRBV3-1 and TRBJ2-5, with D maybe TRBD2 (5 bases). Between the trimmed V and J ends, which lost 5 bases and 1 base, there was a span of 17 bases. The V gene's germline CDR1 is LGHDT and CDR2 YNNKEL (reference sequence). The CDR3 totals 16 residues. DNA of the CDR3: TGTGCCAGCAGCGCACGAGGAGGTGGCGCCCAAGAGACCCAGTACTTC. Amino acid sequence: CASSARGGGAQETQYF.

The rearrangement links TRBV9 to TRBJ2-1, with 7 bases that match TRBD2. The CDR3 length is 13 residues. The germline V gene has CDR1 SGDLS and CDR2 YYNGEE. V trimming: 3 bases; J trimming: 9 bases; junction bases outside the gene matches: 6. The CDR3: CASSGLAVIEQFF. CDR3 DNA sequence: TGTGCCAGCAGCGGGCTAGCGGTGATTGAGCAGTTCTTC.

V gene TRBV9 combines with J gene TRBJ2-2; 9 bases fit TRBD1. Per germline, CDR1 SGDLS and CDR2 YYNGEE. This CDR3 is 16 amino acids long. V shed 4 bases, J shed 2 bases, and the junction held 6 bases outside the gene matches. The CDR3 sequence is CASSPRDRENTGELFF. The CDR3 DNA is TGTGCCAGCAGCCCCCGGGACAGGGAAAACACCGGGGAGCTGTTTTTT.

This clonotype was observed many times. The J gene is TRBJ1-6, the V gene TRBV12-3 or TRBV12-4; D perhaps matches TRBD1 (5 bases). The length of the CDR3 is 15 residues. Trimming shortened V by 5 bases and J by 2 bases, and 10 bases separated the two germline ends. For the CDR3, the DNA is TGTGCCAGCAGTCCGCAGGGCACCTATAATTCACCCCTCCACTTT. Amino acids: CASSPQGTYNSPLHF.

The sample holds many counts of this clonotype. This sequence joins TRBV5-1 and TRBJ2-3; D gene unclear. The CDR3 has 12 amino acids. V lost 6 bases and J 6 bases, leaving 11 bases between the germline ends. Per germline, CDR1 SGHRS and CDR2 YFSETQ. CDR3 in DNA: TGCGCCAGCACCTCGGCTGGGGATACGCAGTATTTT. This encodes CASTSAGDTQYF.

This clonotype was recorded a few times. The rearrangement joins TRBV7-6 to TRBJ2-2; D perhaps matches TRBD1 (6 bases). Germline CDR1 SGHVS, CDR2 FNYEAQ. V gave up 5 bases and J gave up 5 bases, with 12 bases separating them. CDR3 length equals 14 residues. The CDR3 reads CASSLPGETGELFF. CDR3 DNA sequence: TGTGCCAGCAGCCTCCCAGGGGAAACCGGGGAGCTGTTTTTT.

This clonotype was found once. The gene calls are TRBV5-5 and TRBJ2-3; 8 bases align to TRBD2. CDR1 is SGHKS, CDR2 YYEKEE, per germline (reference sequence). The J segment lost 2 bases and the V segment lost 4 bases, leaving 9 bases of the junction unmatched. This CDR3 has 16 residues. The CDR3 DNA sequence: TGTGCCAGCAGCCCTCTCCCAGCGGGAGTCACAGATACGCAGTATTTT. It specifies CASSPLPAGVTDTQYF.

This clonotype has just a few counts. The genes are TRBV7-8 and TRBJ1-1; a possible D gene is TRBD1 (5 bases). Germline-derived CDR1 and CDR2 are SGHVS and FQNEAQ. V was shortened by 4 bases and J by 3 bases, with 12 bases between the two germline ends. The CDR3 covers 14 residues. CDR3 sequence: CASSSWDGYTEAFF. CDR3 in DNA: TGTGCCAGCAGCTCATGGGACGGTTACACTGAAGCTTTCTTT.